This TCR beta chain was sequenced in a study of vaccination effects on CD4 cells after COVID-19. Measured with immunoSEQ multiplex PCR; TCRdb has only the in-frame clones, and not every one. This table has around 50,000 clones, 76% appearing once. ViraFEST expansion of antigen-specific CD4+ T cells with viral peptide pools preceded sequencing. Having been cultured for approximately ten days, the cells underwent CD4+ T cell isolation. SARS-CoV-2 infected the person between March and December 2020, as confirmed by PCR. In the negative control culture, an HIV-1 Nef peptide pool was present. A half-medium replacement with IL-2 medium was carried out on days 3 and 7. The V and J ends lost 4 bases and 4 bases respectively, with 8 bases between them. The germline V gene encodes CDR1 GTSNPN and CDR2 SVGIG (reference sequence). The CDR3 sequence is 12 residues long. Overall study results and limits: In the study, convalescent patients were few, and early post-infection timepoints were absent.

Notes on this clone: What it binds is not known.

The source was CD4+ T cells from PBMCs cultured with HIV peptides, collected before COVID-19 vaccination. This sample's subset: HIV-1 Nef peptide pool negative control/reference culture. This rearrangement joins TRBV30 to TRBJ1-5, with D uncertain. This clonotype was sampled from a human donor who had a prior SARS-CoV-2 infection. The DNA of the CDR3 is TGTGCCTGGACGCGGGATAATCAGCCCCAGCATTTT. Protein: CAWTRDNQPQHF. The complete variable domain, with remaining parts taken from reference TRBV30 and TRBJ1-5, reads SQTIHQWPATLVQPVGSPLSLECTVEGTSNPNLYWYRQAAGRGLQLLFYSVGIGQISSEVPQNLSASRPQDRQFILSSKKLLLSDSGFYLCAWTRDNQPQHFGDGTRLSIL.